The 25 T cell receptor beta chains in this list originate from one sample, sequenced in a study of read filtering for tumor transcriptome and immune sequencing. From around 440 ng of RNA, a library with molecular barcoded alpha/delta and beta/gamma adaptors was made. TCRdb reprocessed the reads via MiXCR and lists one record per CDR3 protein. Among around 130,000 distinct CDR3 sequences listed, less than 15% were seen once. Sequenced input: a population of CD138-negative cells sorted from bone marrow. Receptors were obtained from a donor older than 35 with multiple myeloma.

This clonotype has a handful of counts. The rearrangement uses TRBV6-2 or TRBV6-3 and TRBJ1-1; D gene unclear. From germline, CDR1 is MNHEY and CDR2 SVGEGT. This CDR3 has 15 amino acids. Trimming removed 7 bases at V and 0 bases at J, with 15 bases between. The CDR3 DNA sequence: TGTGCCAGCACCCAATGGGAGCCTCTGAACACTGAAGCTTTCTTT. Its translation: CASTQWEPLNTEAFF.

The V and J genes are TRBV19 and TRBJ1-5, with TRBD1 matching 10 bases. Looked up from germline, CDR1 is LNHDA and CDR2 is SQIVND (reference sequence). This CDR3 is 16 amino acids long. V shed 3 bases and J 4 bases; nucleotides not matched to a gene: 6. The CDR3 DNA sequence: TGTGCCAGTAGTATCCCGGGACAGGGGAGAAATCAGCCCCAGCATTTT. Translated: CASSIPGQGRNQPQHF.

This clonotype was picked up many times. This sequence joins TRBV20-1 and TRBJ2-1; 10 bases are a match to TRBD2. The CDR3 is 16 amino acids. The ends lost 3 bases at V and 7 bases at J; junction bases unmatched: 12. CDR1 DFQATT and CDR2 SNEGSKA come from the germline V gene (reference sequence). CDR3 residues: CSASRGSLAGANEQFF. For the CDR3, the DNA is TGCAGTGCTAGCCGCGGGAGTCTAGCGGGAGCTAATGAGCAGTTCTTC.

The rearrangement links TRBV18 to TRBJ2-1; D might be TRBD2 (7 bases). CDR1 and CDR2 from the germline V gene are KGHSH and LQKENI. With 3 bases removed from V and 4 bases from J, the gap between germline ends came to 16 bases. The CDR3 contains 16 residues. CDR3: CASSPGGAGHYNEQFF. The CDR3 coding sequence is TGTGCCAGCTCACCTGGGGGAGCGGGACATTACAATGAGCAGTTCTTC.

This clonotype was recorded once. This may arise from a read error, as a much more abundant clone is one base away. The rearrangement links TRBV20-1 to TRBJ2-3, with D perhaps matching TRBD1 (5 bases). This CDR3 is built from 14 residues. Deletions cut 5 bases from V and 2 bases from J, with 14 bases between. CDR1 and CDR2 from the germline V gene are DFQATT and SNEGSKA (reference sequence). CDR3 in DNA: TGCAGTGCTTGTGGACAACTCGACACAGATACGCAGTATTTT. Amino acid sequence: CSACGQLDTDTQYF.

This clonotype was seen repeatedly, ten times or more. The V gene is TRBV4-2, the J gene TRBJ2-7, with a possible D match to TRBD2 (5 bases). CDR1 is LGHNA and CDR2 is YNFKEQ in the germline V gene. The CDR3 extends over 13 amino acids. V shed 6 bases and J shed 4 bases, with 13 bases lying between them. CDR3: CASRMAGQYEQYF. The CDR3 DNA follows: TGTGCCAGCAGAATGGCGGGTCAGTACGAGCAGTACTTC.

This clonotype was recorded many times. V usage is TRBV24-1 and J usage is TRBJ1-5, with TRBD1 as a possible D gene (6 bases). The CDR3 length is 14 residues. Trimming pared 7 bases from V and 3 bases from J, leaving 12 bases between. Germline V gene data show CDR1 as KGHDR and CDR2 as SFDVKD. The CDR3 DNA reads TGTGCCACCAGCGAACAGGGTCTCAATCAGCCCCAGCATTTT. It yields the protein CATSEQGLNQPQHF.

This clonotype was seen ten or more times. The chain carries TRBV11-3 and TRBJ2-7; D uncertain. The CDR3 sequence is 13 residues long. Per germline, CDR1 SGHNT and CDR2 YENEEA. V was cut by 0 bases and J by 4 bases, with 7 bases left in between. This CDR3 reads CASSLDLTYEQYF. The CDR3 DNA reads TGTGCCAGCAGCTTAGATCTGACATACGAGCAGTACTTC.

In this sample, this clonotype turned up a few times. The chain uses TRBV24-1 and TRBJ2-1; D possibly corresponds to TRBD2 (6 bases). Trimming left V 4 bases short and J 3 bases short, with 12 bases between. Germline lookup yields CDR1 KGHDR and CDR2 SFDVKD. There are 15 residues in the CDR3. The CDR3 reads CATSESGLDYNEQFF. CDR3 in DNA: TGTGCCACCAGTGAGTCGGGACTCGACTACAATGAGCAGTTCTTC.

On this clonotype itself: It may be a read error: a sequence one base away is much more abundant. V usage is TRBV7-7 and J usage is TRBJ1-2; no firm D call. Germline V lookup: CDR1 SSHAT, CDR2 FNYEAQ (reference sequence). Between the trimmed V and J ends, which lost 2 bases and 5 bases, there was a span of 9 bases. The CDR3 extends over 13 amino acids. CDR3 loop: CASSLWLWYGYTF. For the CDR3, the DNA is TGTGCCAGCAGCTTATGGCTCTGGTATGGCTACACCTTC.

The V and J genes are TRBV10-3 and TRBJ2-7; D may be TRBD1 (5 bases). Germline CDR1 reads ENHRY; CDR2 reads SYGVKD. With 6 bases removed from V and 1 base from J, the gap between germline ends came to 13 bases. This CDR3 spans 14 amino acids. CDR3 protein: CAIRSRTSSYEQYF. The CDR3 DNA follows: TGTGCCATCAGGAGTCGGACATCTTCCTACGAGCAGTACTTC.

The J gene is TRBJ2-1, the V gene TRBV9, with a tentative D call TRBD2 (5 bases). This CDR3 has 16 amino acids. V was shortened by 0 bases and J by 6 bases, with 16 bases between the two germline ends. Germline loops: CDR1 SGDLS, CDR2 YYNGEE. As DNA, the CDR3 is TGTGCCAGCAGCGTAGCCACGGGGTCTTACCCCAATGAGCAGTTCTTC. Protein product: CASSVATGSYPNEQFF.

In this sample, this clonotype turned up a few times. A much larger clone sits a single nucleotide away, making a read error possible. This chain connects TRBV6-6 to TRBJ2-1; D gene unclear. Looked up from germline, CDR1 is MNHNY and CDR2 is SVGAGI (reference sequence). V shed 4 bases and J shed 5 bases, with 3 bases lying between them. The CDR3 has 11 amino acids. CDR3 DNA: TGTGCCAGCAGTTCCGACAATGAGCAGTTCTTC. Amino acid sequence: CASSSDNEQFF.

The sample holds many counts of this clonotype. V usage is TRBV3-1 and J usage is TRBJ1-4; D is undetermined. Germline CDR1 is LGHDT and CDR2 is YNNKEL (reference sequence). The CDR3 runs 15 residues. V gave up 1 base and J gave up 8 bases, with 14 bases separating them. DNA of the CDR3: TGTGCCAGCAGCCAAGTAGAACTCGCCAGCGAAAAACTGTTTTTT. The encoded protein is CASSQVELASEKLFF.

This clonotype was counted ten times or more. This chain uses TRBV20-1 with TRBJ1-5; D unclear. The CDR3 has 14 residues. CDR1 and CDR2 (germline): DFQATT, SNEGSKA (reference sequence). Trimming cost V 3 bases and J 1 base, with 10 bases left between them. The CDR3 DNA sequence: TGCAGTGCTAGCGATGCACGGAGCAATCAGCCCCAGCATTTT. It translates to CSASDARSNQPQHF.

The V call is TRBV7-3, the J call TRBJ2-1; 8 positions match TRBD2. Per germline, CDR1 SGHTA and CDR2 FQGTGA. J was trimmed by 6 bases and V by 5 bases; bases with no gene match: 9. There are 15 residues in the CDR3. The CDR3 here is CASSLTRGGINEQFF. CDR3 DNA sequence: TGTGCCAGCAGCCTCACTCGCGGGGGGATCAATGAGCAGTTCTTC.

This clonotype occurred many times. The chain has TRBV11-3 and TRBJ2-1; 10 bases are shared with TRBD2. J lost 8 bases, V lost 2 bases, and 9 bases had no gene match. This CDR3 spans 16 amino acids. CDR1 and CDR2 from the germline V gene are SGHNT and YENEEA. The CDR3 sequence: CASSLSLAGVLDEQFF. For the CDR3, the DNA is TGTGCCAGCAGCTTATCGCTAGCGGGAGTACTGGATGAGCAGTTCTTC.

This rearrangement joins TRBV5-4 to TRBJ2-3, with 10 positions matching TRBD2. Per germline, CDR1 SGHNT and CDR2 YYREEE (reference sequence). The CDR3 is made up of 16 amino acids. The J segment lost 5 bases and the V segment lost 2 bases, leaving 8 bases of the junction unmatched. DNA for the CDR3: TGTGCCAGCAGCTTCTCAGCGGGAGGGCCAGGAGATACGCAGTATTTT. Its translation: CASSFSAGGPGDTQYF.

Ten or more counts support this clonotype. The rearrangement uses TRBV4-1 and TRBJ2-3, with unresolved D. This CDR3 comprises 16 residues. V was trimmed by 3 bases and J by 2 bases, leaving 15 bases between them. Germline V gene lookup returns CDR1 MGHRA and CDR2 YSYEKL. CDR3 sequence (DNA): TGCGCCAGCAGCCAGGGAATCGGGCCCATCACAGATACGCAGTATTTT. Its protein is CASSQGIGPITDTQYF.

The V gene is TRBV7-3, the J gene TRBJ2-5; 9 bases map to TRBD1. V trimming: 5 bases; J trimming: 5 bases; junction bases outside the gene matches: 6. The germline gives CDR1 SGHTA, CDR2 FQGTGA. The CDR3 is 14 residues long. Written as DNA, the CDR3 is TGTGCCAGCAGCATTACCGGGACAGGGGAGACCCAGTACTTC. Protein sequence: CASSITGTGETQYF.

This clonotype was found many times. The chain carries TRBV20-1 and TRBJ1-2; no clear D. From germline, CDR1 is DFQATT and CDR2 SNEGSKA (reference sequence). This CDR3 spans 15 amino acids. V was clipped by 3 bases and J by 0 bases, with 14 bases between them. CDR3 sequence (DNA): TGCAGTGCTAGCCTAGCCTACCGAGCTAACTATGGCTACACCTTC. Protein sequence: CSASLAYRANYGYTF.

This clonotype was seen ten or more times. The chain employs TRBV5-1 and TRBJ2-2; 8 nucleotides line up with TRBD2. With V trimmed by 7 bases and J by 3 bases, 8 bases remained unmatched. CDR1 SGHRS and CDR2 YFSETQ come from the germline V gene. The CDR3 is made up of 15 amino acids. Here the CDR3 reads CASALGAGDTGELFF. The CDR3 region has the DNA TGCGCCAGCGCCCTGGGAGCGGGGGACACCGGGGAGCTGTTTTTT.

There are many counts of this clonotype. This chain joins TRBV20-1 and TRBJ2-1, with TRBD2 matching 7 bases. This CDR3 contains 14 residues. From germline, CDR1 is DFQATT and CDR2 SNEGSKA (reference sequence). V lost 2 bases, J lost 8 bases, and 9 bases stayed unmatched. CDR3 residues: CSARPGLPADEQFF. The CDR3 nucleotides are TGCAGTGCTAGACCGGGACTACCCGCGGATGAGCAGTTCTTC.

Only one count was recorded for this clonotype. A read error likely explains this, since a far larger clone differs by one base. Written as DNA, the CDR3 is TGCGCCAGCAGCCAAGACGCAGGGGACTACTACAATGAGCAGTTCTTC. Its protein product is CASSQDAGDYYNEQFF. The V call is TRBV4-1, the J call TRBJ2-1; weak D call: TRBD2 (7 bases). Germline V gives CDR1 MGHRA, CDR2 YSYEKL. Trimming took 0 bases from V and 3 from J, leaving 12 bases between them. The length of the CDR3 is 16 residues.

The chain has TRBV6-2 or TRBV6-3 and TRBJ2-7; TRBD1 might be the D (6 bases). Germline loops: CDR1 MNHEY, CDR2 SVGEGT. CDR3 length equals 13 residues. Trimming pared 6 bases from V and 3 bases from J, leaving 12 bases between. The CDR3 bases are TGTGCCAGCAGCTGTAACAGGGACTACGAGCAGTACTTC. Its protein is CASSCNRDYEQYF.